Below, one TCR beta chain is given with its context. The antigen is undetermined. The data were obtained in a study of Tregs in tolerant kidney transplant recipients. Measured with immunoSEQ multiplex PCR; TCRdb has only the in-frame clones, and not every one. Among 35,000 to 50,000 clones listed, 95% to 96% were seen once. Sequenced material: Tregs from blood cultured with allogeneic cells. This sequence was found in a human donor in good health.

The CDR3 region has the DNA TGTGCCAGTAGTCCCAGCAGTGGGGTCCATGGCTACACCTTC. Its protein product is CASSPSSGVHGYTF. The chain employs TRBV19 and TRBJ1-2; D remains unclear. CDR3 length: 14 amino acids. The germline V gene encodes CDR1 LNHDA and CDR2 SQIVND (reference sequence). Between the trimmed V and J ends, which lost 5 bases and 6 bases, there was a span of 16 bases.